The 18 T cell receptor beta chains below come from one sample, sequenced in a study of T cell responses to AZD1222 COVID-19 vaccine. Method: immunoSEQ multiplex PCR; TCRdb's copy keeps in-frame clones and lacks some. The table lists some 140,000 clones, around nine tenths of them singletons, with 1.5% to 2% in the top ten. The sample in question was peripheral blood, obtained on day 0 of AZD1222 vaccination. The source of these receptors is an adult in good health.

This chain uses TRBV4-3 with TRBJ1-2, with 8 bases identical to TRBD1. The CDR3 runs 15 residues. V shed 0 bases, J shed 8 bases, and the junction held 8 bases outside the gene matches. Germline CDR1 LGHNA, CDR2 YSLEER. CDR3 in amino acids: CASSQDYETGVGYTF. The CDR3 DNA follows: TGCGCCAGCAGCCAAGATTACGAGACAGGGGTCGGCTACACCTTC.

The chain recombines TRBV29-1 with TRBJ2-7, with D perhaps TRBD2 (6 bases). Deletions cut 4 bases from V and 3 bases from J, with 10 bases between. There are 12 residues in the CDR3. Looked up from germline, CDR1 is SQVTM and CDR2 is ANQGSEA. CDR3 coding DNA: TGCAGCGTTGCTAGCGCCCACTACGAGCAGTACTTC. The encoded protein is CSVASAHYEQYF.

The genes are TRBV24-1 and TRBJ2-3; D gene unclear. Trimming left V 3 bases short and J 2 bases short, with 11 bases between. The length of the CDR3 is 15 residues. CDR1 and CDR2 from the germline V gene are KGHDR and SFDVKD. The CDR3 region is CATSDSRPYTDTQYF. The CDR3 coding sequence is TGTGCCACCAGTGATAGCCGACCATACACAGATACGCAGTATTTT.

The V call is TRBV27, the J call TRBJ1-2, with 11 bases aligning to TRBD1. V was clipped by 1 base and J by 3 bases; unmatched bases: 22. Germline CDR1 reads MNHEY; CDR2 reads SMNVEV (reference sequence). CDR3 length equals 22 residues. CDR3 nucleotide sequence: TGTGCCAGCAGTTTATTATACGGGACAGGGGGACGGAATAATGGCGTACACTATGGCTACACCTTC. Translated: CASSLLYGTGGRNNGVHYGYTF.

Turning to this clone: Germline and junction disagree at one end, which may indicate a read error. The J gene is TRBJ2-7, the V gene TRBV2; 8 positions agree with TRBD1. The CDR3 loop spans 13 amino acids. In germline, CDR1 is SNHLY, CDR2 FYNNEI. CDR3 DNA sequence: TGTGCCAGCAGTCACCCGACAGGGGCGATATGGAACTTC. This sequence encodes CASSHPTGAIWNF.

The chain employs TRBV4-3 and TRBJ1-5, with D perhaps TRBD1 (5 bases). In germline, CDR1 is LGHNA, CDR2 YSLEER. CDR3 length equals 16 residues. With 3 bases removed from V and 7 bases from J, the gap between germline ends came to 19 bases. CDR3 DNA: TGCGCCAGCAGCCAGTCCAGGGTTTCAGTGGGGCAGCCCCAGCATTTT. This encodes CASSQSRVSVGQPQHF.

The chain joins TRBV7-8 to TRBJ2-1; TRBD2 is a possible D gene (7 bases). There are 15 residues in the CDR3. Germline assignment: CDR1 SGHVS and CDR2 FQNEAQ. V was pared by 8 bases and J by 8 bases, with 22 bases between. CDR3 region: CASLVNGGRWDEQFF. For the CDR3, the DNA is TGTGCCAGCTTGGTCAACGGGGGGCGATGGGATGAGCAGTTCTTC.

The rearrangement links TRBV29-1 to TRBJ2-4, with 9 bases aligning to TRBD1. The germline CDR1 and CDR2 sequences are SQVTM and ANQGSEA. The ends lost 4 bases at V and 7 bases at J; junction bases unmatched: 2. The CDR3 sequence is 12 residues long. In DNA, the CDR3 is TGCAGCGTTGGAGACAGGGGGAACATTCAGTACTTC. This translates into CSVGDRGNIQYF.

The CDR3 reads CASSSPGDRQPQHF. The CDR3 bases are TGTGCCAGCAGTTCCCCAGGGGATCGGCAGCCCCAGCATTTT. The genes are TRBV6-2 or TRBV6-3 and TRBJ1-5; possibly TRBD1 for D (6 bases). The ends were cut back, 4 bases at V and 7 bases at J, with 14 bases in the middle. There are 14 residues in the CDR3. CDR1 is MNHEY and CDR2 is SVGEGT in the germline V gene.

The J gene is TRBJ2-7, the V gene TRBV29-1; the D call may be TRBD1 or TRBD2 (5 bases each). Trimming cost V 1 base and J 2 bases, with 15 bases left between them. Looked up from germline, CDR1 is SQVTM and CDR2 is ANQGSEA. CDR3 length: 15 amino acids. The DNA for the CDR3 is TGCAGCGTTGAAGGGGGTGGGGGTAAAGCCTACGAGCAGTACTTC. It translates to CSVEGGGGKAYEQYF.

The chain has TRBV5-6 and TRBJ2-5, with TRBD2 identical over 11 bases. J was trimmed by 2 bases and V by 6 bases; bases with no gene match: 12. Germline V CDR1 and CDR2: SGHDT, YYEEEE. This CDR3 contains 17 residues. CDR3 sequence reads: CASTRGTSGGGQETQYF. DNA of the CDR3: TGTGCCAGCACCCGCGGGACTAGCGGAGGAGGACAAGAGACCCAGTACTTC.

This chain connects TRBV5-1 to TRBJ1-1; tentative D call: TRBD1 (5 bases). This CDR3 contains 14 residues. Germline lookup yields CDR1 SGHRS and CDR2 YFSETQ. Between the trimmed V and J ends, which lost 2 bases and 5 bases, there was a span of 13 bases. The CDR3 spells CASSLWGEGTEAFF. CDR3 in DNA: TGCGCCAGCAGCTTATGGGGGGAAGGGACTGAAGCTTTCTTT.

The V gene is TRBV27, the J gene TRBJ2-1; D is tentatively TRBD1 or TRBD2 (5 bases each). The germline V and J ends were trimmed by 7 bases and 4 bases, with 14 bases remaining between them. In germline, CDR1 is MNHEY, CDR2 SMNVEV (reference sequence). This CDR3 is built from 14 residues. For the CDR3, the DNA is TGTGCCAGCAAAGCCGGGACGGCATACAATGAGCAGTTCTTC. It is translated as CASKAGTAYNEQFF.

The CDR3 nucleotides are TGTGCCAGCAGCTCCCGGACAAACTATGGCTACACCTTC. Amino acid sequence: CASSSRTNYGYTF. The chain carries TRBV7-8 and TRBJ1-2; D perhaps matches TRBD1 (5 bases). This CDR3 spans 13 amino acids. Looked up from germline, CDR1 is SGHVS and CDR2 is FQNEAQ. V dropped 4 bases and J dropped 2 bases, with 8 bases sitting between them.

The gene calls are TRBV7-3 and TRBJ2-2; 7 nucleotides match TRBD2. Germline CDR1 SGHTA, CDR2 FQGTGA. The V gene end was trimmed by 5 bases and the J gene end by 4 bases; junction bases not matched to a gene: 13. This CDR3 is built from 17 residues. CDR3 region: CASSPRLAAGATGELFF. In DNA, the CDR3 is TGTGCCAGCAGCCCAAGGCTAGCGGCTGGGGCCACCGGGGAGCTGTTTTTT. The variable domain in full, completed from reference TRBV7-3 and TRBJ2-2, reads GAGVSQTPSNKVTEKGKYVELRCDPISGHTALYWYRQSLGQGPEFLIYFQGTGAADDSGLPNDRFFAVRPEGSVSTLKIQRTERGDSAVYLCASSPRLAAGATGELFFGEGSRLTVL.

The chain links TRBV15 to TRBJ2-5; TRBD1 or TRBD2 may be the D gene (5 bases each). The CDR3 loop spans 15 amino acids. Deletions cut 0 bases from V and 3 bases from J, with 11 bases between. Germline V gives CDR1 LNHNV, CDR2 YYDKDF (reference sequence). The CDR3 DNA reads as TGTGCCACCAGCAGAGATCTGCAGGGAGAAGAGACCCAGTACTTC. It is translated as CATSRDLQGEETQYF. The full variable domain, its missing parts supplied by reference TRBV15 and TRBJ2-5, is DAMVIQNPRYQVTQFGKPVTLSCSQTLNHNVMYWYQQKSSQAPKLLFHYYDKDFNNEADTPDNFQSRRPNTSFCFLDIRSPGLGDTAMYLCATSRDLQGEETQYFGPGTRLLVL.

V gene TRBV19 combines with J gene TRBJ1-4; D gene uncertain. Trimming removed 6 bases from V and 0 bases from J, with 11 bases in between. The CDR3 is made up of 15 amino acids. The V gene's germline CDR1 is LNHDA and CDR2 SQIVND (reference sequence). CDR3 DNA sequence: TGTGCCAGTAGCGCACAGAGCTCAACTAATGAAAAACTGTTTTTT. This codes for CASSAQSSTNEKLFF. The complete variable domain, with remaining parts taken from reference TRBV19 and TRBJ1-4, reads DGGITQSPKYLFRKEGQNVTLSCEQNLNHDAMYWYRQDPGQGLRLIYYSQIVNDFQKGDIAEGYSVSREKKESFPLTVTSAQKNPTAFYLCASSAQSSTNEKLFFGSGTQLSVL.

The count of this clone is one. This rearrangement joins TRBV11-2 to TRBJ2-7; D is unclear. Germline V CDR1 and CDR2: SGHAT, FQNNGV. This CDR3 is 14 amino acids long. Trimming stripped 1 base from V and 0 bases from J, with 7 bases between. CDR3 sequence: CASSLGASSYEQYF. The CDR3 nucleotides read TGTGCCAGCAGCTTAGGGGCCTCCTCCTACGAGCAGTACTTC.